Below are 14 T cell receptor beta chains sequenced from a single sample in a study of shared clonotypes between healthy human individuals. Method: immunoSEQ multiplex PCR; TCRdb's copy keeps in-frame clones and lacks some. The sample has about 450,000 clones, about 80% seen once. Specimen: PBMCs. These receptors originate from a middle-aged woman in good health. Some clones in this sample may be carry-over from other donors' samples.

V and J are TRBV29-1 and TRBJ2-3, with 7 bases lining up with TRBD2. The junction had 10 bases not matched to a gene; V was cut back by 3 bases and J by 7 bases. The germline V gene has CDR1 SQVTM and CDR2 ANQGSEA. CDR3 size: 14 residues. The CDR3 coding sequence is TGCAGCGTTGATCCGGGAGGCGGAGGGAATACGCAGTATTTT. Residues: CSVDPGGGGNTQYF.

V usage is TRBV10-2 and J usage is TRBJ1-1; D is ambiguous. From germline, CDR1 is WSHSY and CDR2 SAAADI. Deletions cut 7 bases from V and 0 bases from J, with 12 bases between. This CDR3 spans 14 amino acids. The CDR3 region has the DNA TGCGCCAGCATCCGAACAATCCTGAACACTGAAGCTTTCTTT. Its protein is CASIRTILNTEAFF.

The gene calls are TRBV6-4 and TRBJ2-3, with D possibly matching TRBD2 (6 bases). V lost 3 bases, J lost 3 bases, and 13 bases lay in between. The CDR3 has 15 residues. The germline V gene has CDR1 MRHNA and CDR2 SNTAGT. DNA for the CDR3: TGTGCCAGCAGTGAAGAGGGAGGCGGGACAGATACGCAGTATTTT. It translates to CASSEEGGGTDTQYF.

Remarks on this clone: This same CDR3 is encoded by further DNA sequences in the sample. The gene calls are TRBV9 and TRBJ1-2; the match to TRBD1 covers 7 bases. V was clipped by 2 bases and J by 2 bases; unmatched bases: 0. Germline V gives CDR1 SGDLS, CDR2 YYNGEE. This CDR3 has 13 residues. The CDR3 DNA is TGTGCCAGCAGCGTGACAGGGAACTATGGCTACACCTTC. Protein sequence: CASSVTGNYGYTF.

CDR3 nucleotides: TGTGCCATCAGTCCTACATTCACGCCTACAGGGGGGGGGACAGATACGCAGTATTTT. This gives the protein CAISPTFTPTGGGTDTQYF. This chain connects TRBV10-3 to TRBJ2-3, with D tentatively TRBD1 (8 bases). Germline CDR1 ENHRY, CDR2 SYGVKD. Trimming shortened V by 5 bases and J by 3 bases, and 27 bases separated the two germline ends. The CDR3 consists of 19 residues.

This clone was picked up one time. The rearrangement links TRBV19 to TRBJ2-7; unclear D gene. Germline lookup yields CDR1 LNHDA and CDR2 SQIVND (reference sequence). Trimming pared 7 bases from V and 5 bases from J, leaving 15 bases between. This CDR3 spans 13 amino acids. The CDR3 region has the DNA TGTGCCAGTACCCCCCGGTTTGGGGACGAGCAGTACTTC. Encoded protein: CASTPRFGDEQYF.

The chain links TRBV5-6 to TRBJ2-5; D is perhaps TRBD2 (5 bases). The V and J ends lost 2 bases and 3 bases respectively, with 11 bases between them. This CDR3 contains 14 residues. Germline assignment: CDR1 SGHDT and CDR2 YYEEEE. CDR3 protein: CASSFTAAKETQYF. CDR3 DNA sequence: TGTGCCAGCAGCTTTACAGCGGCTAAAGAGACCCAGTACTTC.

V gene TRBV7-3 combines with J gene TRBJ2-5; D gene uncertain. The length of the CDR3 is 13 residues. Per the germline V gene, CDR1 is SGHTA and CDR2 is FQGTGA. Between the trimmed V and J ends, which lost 0 bases and 2 bases, there was a span of 4 bases. The CDR3 DNA follows: TGTGCCAGCAGCTTAACCTTTCAAGAGACCCAGTACTTC. Amino acid sequence: CASSLTFQETQYF.

In regard to this clone: The same CDR3 is also encoded by other DNA sequences in this sample. The chain couples TRBV5-1 to TRBJ2-7; D is uncertain. CDR3 length equals 13 residues. Germline V lookup: CDR1 SGHRS, CDR2 YFSETQ. V dropped 0 bases and J dropped 3 bases, with 7 bases sitting between them. CDR3 nucleotide sequence: TGCGCCAGCAGCTTGGAAGTCAGCTACGAGCAGTACTTC. Translating gives CASSLEVSYEQYF.

Details on this clone: A much larger clone differs from this one at a single base, so this may be a read error. Other DNA variants within this sample encode the same CDR3. The chain links TRBV7-9 to TRBJ1-1; D gene unclear. Germline lookup yields CDR1 SEHNR and CDR2 FQNEAQ (reference sequence). Trimming left V 1 base short and J 8 bases short, with 14 bases between. The CDR3 is 14 amino acids. CDR3 sequence (DNA): TGTGCCAGCAGCTTAGGTCTGATGGGAGCAGAAGCTTTCTTT. Amino acids: CASSLGLMGAEAFF. The whole variable domain, filled in from reference TRBV7-9 and TRBJ1-1, reads DTGVSQNPRHKITKRGQNVTFRCDPISEHNRLYWYRQTLGQGPEFLTYFQNEAQLEKSRLLSDRFSAERPKGSFSTLEIQRTEQGDSAMYLCASSLGLMGAEAFFGQGTRLTVV.

There are a few counts of this clone. The genes are TRBV18 and TRBJ1-5; no definite D call. The V and J ends lost 5 bases and 5 bases respectively, with 13 bases between them. This CDR3 comprises 14 residues. The germline V gene has CDR1 KGHSH and CDR2 LQKENI. CDR3 DNA sequence: TGTGCCAGCTCATCTACGACGGTCGATCAGCCCCAGCATTTT. Encoded protein: CASSSTTVDQPQHF.

The V call is TRBV19, the J call TRBJ1-1, with a tentative D call TRBD1 (6 bases). The CDR3 has 14 amino acids. Looked up from germline, CDR1 is LNHDA and CDR2 is SQIVND (reference sequence). V dropped 6 bases and J dropped 4 bases, with 15 bases sitting between them. CDR3 amino acids: CASRSGALGTEAFF. DNA of the CDR3: TGTGCCAGTAGGTCAGGGGCGTTGGGCACTGAAGCTTTCTTT.

The rearrangement links TRBV5-1 to TRBJ2-5; TRBD1 aligns across 12 bases. The germline V gene encodes CDR1 SGHRS and CDR2 YFSETQ. The CDR3 totals 16 residues. The trim removed 4 bases at V and 5 bases at J, leaving 9 bases unmatched. The CDR3 reads CASSTWDRGPEETQYF. CDR3 DNA sequence: TGCGCCAGCAGCACTTGGGACAGGGGGCCGGAGGAGACCCAGTACTTC.

This clone was seen just once. With a much larger clone just one base away, this may be a read error. This sequence joins TRBV7-8 and TRBJ1-6, with TRBD1 matching 8 bases. The germline gives CDR1 SGHVS, CDR2 FQNEAQ. This CDR3 has 12 amino acids. With V trimmed by 5 bases and J by 14 bases, 5 bases remained unmatched. The CDR3 DNA is TGTGCCAGCAGCCTCCAACAGGGGGCCCTCCACTTT. This sequence encodes CASSLQQGALHF.